These 6 T cell receptor beta chains were all obtained from the same sample, sequenced in a study of blood T cell repertoires in COVID-19 (dated by TCRdb to 2020 to 2021). The library was obtained by the immunoSEQ multiplex PCR assay. Here the immuneACCESS table is served through TCRdb, limited to in-frame sequences with V and J called. Missing clones are a known gap in these copies; in checked studies unresolved V genes cover under half, and the rest lacks a known reason. The sample data list 27,000 or so clones, and roughly nine tenths of these were observed just once. The ten largest clones take up just under 5% of the sample. The source material was peripheral blood. The receptor set was obtained from a man aged 65 to 85 with active COVID-19.

The rearrangement joins TRBV29-1 to TRBJ1-1, with 7 bases fitting TRBD1. V was clipped by 7 bases and J by 0 bases; unmatched bases: 8. Germline values: CDR1 SQVTM, CDR2 ANQGSEA. The CDR3 covers 14 residues. CDR3 amino acids: CSAMTGSMNTEAFF. CDR3 DNA: TGCAGCGCCATGACAGGGTCCATGAACACTGAAGCTTTCTTT.

The chain couples TRBV6-5 to TRBJ1-1, with D perhaps matching TRBD1 (6 bases). The V gene's germline CDR1 is MNHEY and CDR2 SVGAGI. V shed 8 bases and J shed 4 bases, with 8 bases lying between them. The CDR3 consists of 11 residues. The CDR3 reads CASEQGTEAFF. Here the CDR3 DNA reads TGTGCCAGCGAACAGGGCACTGAAGCTTTCTTT.

V usage is TRBV5-5 and J usage is TRBJ1-3; TRBD1 is a possible D gene (6 bases). CDR3 size: 14 residues. Germline assignment: CDR1 SGHKS and CDR2 YYEKEE (reference sequence). Deletions cut 0 bases from V and 2 bases from J, with 6 bases between. CDR3 DNA: TGTGCCAGCAGCTTGGACAGGGCTGGAAACACCATATATTTT. Protein product: CASSLDRAGNTIYF.

This chain joins TRBV11-2 and TRBJ2-7; 9 nucleotides align to TRBD1. CDR1 is SGHAT, CDR2 FQNNGV, per germline. This CDR3 contains 16 residues. The junction had 7 bases not matched to a gene; V was cut back by 2 bases and J by 2 bases. The CDR3 here is CASSLSRTGAPYEQYF. The CDR3 nucleotides are TGTGCCAGCAGCTTATCCCGGACAGGGGCCCCCTACGAGCAGTACTTC. Full variable domain (outside the CDR3, taken from reference TRBV11-2 and TRBJ2-7): EAGVAQSPRYKIIEKRQSVAFWCNPISGHATLYWYQQILGQGPKLLIQFQNNGVVDDSQLPKDRFSAERLKGVDSTLKIQPAKLEDSAVYLCASSLSRTGAPYEQYFGPGTRLTVT.

The gene calls are TRBV19 and TRBJ1-2; TRBD1 agrees at 8 bases. The CDR3 length is 14 residues. Unmatched junction bases numbered 5, after V lost 4 bases and J lost 4 bases. The germline V gene encodes CDR1 LNHDA and CDR2 SQIVND (reference sequence). The CDR3: CASSTGGLPYGYTF. DNA of the CDR3: TGTGCCAGTAGTACAGGGGGCCTACCCTATGGCTACACCTTC. Variable domain in full (rest from reference TRBV19 and TRBJ1-2): DGGITQSPKYLFRKEGQNVTLSCEQNLNHDAMYWYRQDPGQGLRLIYYSQIVNDFQKGDIAEGYSVSREKKESFPLTVTSAQKNPTAFYLCASSTGGLPYGYTFGSGTRLTVV.

This clone was counted a single time. The J gene is TRBJ2-2, the V gene TRBV18; TRBD1 is a possible D gene (5 bases). Germline values: CDR1 KGHSH, CDR2 LQKENI. Trimming pared 3 bases from V and 5 bases from J, leaving 10 bases between. The CDR3 is made up of 14 amino acids. CDR3 sequence reads: CASSPTAGTGELFF. The CDR3 DNA is TGTGCCAGCTCACCGACAGCAGGGACCGGGGAGCTGTTTTTT.